These 30 T cell receptor beta chains were sequenced from one sample in a study of radiotherapy plus CTLA-4 blockade in lung cancer. Sequenced by immunoSEQ multiplex PCR; TCRdb stores in-frame clones only, minus some. The sample has roughly 30,000 clones; 78% are singletons. The starting material was peripheral blood, obtained from a patient treated with radiotherapy plus ipilimumab. These receptors all come from a human donor with non-small cell lung cancer who had stable disease on radiotherapy plus ipilimumab.

This chain uses TRBV18 with TRBJ2-7; D is perhaps TRBD1 (5 bases). Germline V lookup: CDR1 KGHSH, CDR2 LQKENI. V was trimmed by 4 bases and J by 0 bases, leaving 10 bases between them. The CDR3 is 14 residues long. The CDR3 DNA follows: TGTGCCAGCTCACAGGGGTCAGCCTCCTACGAGCAGTACGTC. This encodes CASSQGSASYEQYV.

This chain joins TRBV2 and TRBJ2-7, with a possible D match to TRBD2 (6 bases). CDR1 and CDR2 (germline): SNHLY, FYNNEI. This CDR3 spans 14 amino acids. V was pared by 8 bases and J by 0 bases, with 14 bases between. In DNA form, the CDR3 reads TGTGCCAGCGTTGGGGCGGGGAGCTCCTACGAGCAGTACTTC. It encodes CASVGAGSSYEQYF.

The chain joins TRBV14 to TRBJ1-2; 11 nucleotides match TRBD1. The germline CDR1 and CDR2 sequences are SGHDN and FVKESK. Unmatched junction bases numbered 5, after V lost 1 base and J lost 7 bases. The CDR3 runs 15 residues. The CDR3 sequence: CASSQGGQGAPGYTF. DNA for the CDR3: TGTGCCAGCAGCCAAGGAGGACAGGGGGCGCCTGGCTACACCTTC.

This sequence joins TRBV28 and TRBJ1-2, with D perhaps matching TRBD1 (6 bases). The germline CDR1 and CDR2 sequences are MDHEN and SYDVKM. The CDR3 length is 14 residues. The V and J ends lost 4 bases and 6 bases respectively, with 15 bases between them. The CDR3 DNA reads as TGTGCCAGCAGTTCCCCAGGGGCAGGGGATGGCTACACCTTC. Translated, it gives CASSSPGAGDGYTF.

This rearrangement joins TRBV2 to TRBJ2-2; TRBD1 agrees at 7 bases. Germline assignment: CDR1 SNHLY and CDR2 FYNNEI. The J segment lost 4 bases and the V segment lost 6 bases, leaving 5 bases of the junction unmatched. The CDR3 has 14 residues. In DNA, the CDR3 is TGTGCCAGCAGGAGGACAGGATTCACCGGGGAGCTGTTTTTT. This codes for CASRRTGFTGELFF.

J is TRBJ1-5 and V is TRBV4-1, with a tentative D call TRBD1 (6 bases). The germline V gene has CDR1 MGHRA and CDR2 YSYEKL. The CDR3 is made up of 16 amino acids. V gave up 1 base and J gave up 1 base, with 11 bases separating them. CDR3 nucleotide sequence: TGCGCCAGCAGCCAAGGACAGGTTGGAAGCAATCAGCCCCAGCATTTT. Translating it yields CASSQGQVGSNQPQHF.

V usage is TRBV15 and J usage is TRBJ1-1, with a tentative D call TRBD1 (5 bases). This CDR3 has 14 residues. V lost 0 bases and J 4 bases, leaving 9 bases between the germline ends. CDR1 and CDR2 (germline): LNHNV, YYDKDF (reference sequence). The CDR3 reads CATSREGRSTEAFF. The CDR3 nucleotides are TGTGCCACCAGCAGAGAGGGACGGAGCACTGAAGCTTTCTTT.

The rearrangement links TRBV7-2 to TRBJ1-5; D uncertain. The CDR3 has 13 amino acids. The V end lost 3 bases, the J end lost 7 bases, and 10 bases lay between the germline ends. Germline CDR1 SGHTA, CDR2 FQGNSA. CDR3 DNA sequence: TGTGCCAGCAGCTTGGTACCGGACCAGCCCCAGCATTTT. It specifies CASSLVPDQPQHF.

The chain carries TRBV4-3 and TRBJ1-1; D not resolved. CDR1 and CDR2 (germline): LGHNA, YSLEER. The CDR3 has 15 residues. The V end lost 3 bases, the J end lost 1 base, and 12 bases lay between the germline ends. CDR3 bases: TGCGCCAGCAGCCAGACATTGACGGCGAACACTGAAGCTTTCTTT. Protein product: CASSQTLTANTEAFF.

The DNA for the CDR3 is TGTGCCAGCAGTTGGGCGAACAGGGAAGGTCAGTTCTTC. This gives the protein CASSWANREGQFF. The chain links TRBV28 to TRBJ2-1; D is possibly TRBD1 (6 bases). The CDR3 loop spans 13 amino acids. Germline CDR1 reads MDHEN; CDR2 reads SYDVKM. V was shortened by 4 bases and J by 13 bases, with 17 bases between the two germline ends.

The chain has TRBV7-6 and TRBJ2-5; 8 bases align to TRBD1. The CDR3 runs 16 residues. The V gene's germline CDR1 is SGHVS and CDR2 FNYEAQ. The J segment lost 5 bases and the V segment lost 4 bases, leaving 12 bases of the junction unmatched. As DNA, the CDR3 is TGTGCCAGCAGCTCGACCCCAGACAGGGGCCGGGAGACCCAGTACTTC. It codes for CASSSTPDRGRETQYF.

The chain links TRBV7-2 to TRBJ1-1, with a weak D call TRBD1 (6 bases). Germline V CDR1 and CDR2: SGHTA, FQGNSA. Trimming shortened V by 5 bases and J by 0 bases, and 16 bases separated the two germline ends. The CDR3 loop spans 16 amino acids. CDR3 DNA sequence: TGTGCCAGCAGCGCCAACCCGGGGACATTGAACACTGAAGCTTTCTTT. This encodes CASSANPGTLNTEAFF.

This rearrangement joins TRBV4-1 to TRBJ1-1, with D unclear. The V end was cut by 1 base, the J end by 0 bases, with 12 bases between. Germline V gene sequence: CDR1 MGHRA, CDR2 YSYEKL. The CDR3 is 16 amino acids. Here the CDR3 DNA reads TGCGCCAGCAGCCAAGGAAGCGGTCATCTGAACACTGAAGCTTTCTTT. Translation gives CASSQGSGHLNTEAFF.

CDR3: CASSQGQGELVNQPQHF. The CDR3 DNA reads TGCGCCAGCAGCCAGGGGCAGGGAGAGCTAGTAAATCAGCCCCAGCATTTT. The chain employs TRBV4-1 and TRBJ1-5, with D maybe TRBD1 (5 bases). The germline CDR1 and CDR2 sequences are MGHRA and YSYEKL. V was pared by 3 bases and J by 4 bases, with 19 bases between. This CDR3 spans 17 amino acids.

This chain uses TRBV5-1 with TRBJ1-1, with 8 bases that match TRBD1. CDR3 size: 14 residues. In germline, CDR1 is SGHRS, CDR2 YFSETQ. V was clipped by 5 bases and J by 1 base; unmatched bases: 4. As DNA, the CDR3 is TGCGCCAGCAGGGGAGGGACAGGGAACACTGAAGCTTTCTTT. This translates into CASRGGTGNTEAFF.

This sequence joins TRBV27 and TRBJ1-6, with 7 nucleotides matching TRBD1. This CDR3 contains 15 residues. The junction had 11 bases not matched to a gene; V was cut back by 5 bases and J by 10 bases. Per the germline V gene, CDR1 is MNHEY and CDR2 is SMNVEV (reference sequence). As DNA, the CDR3 is TGTGCCAGCAGTCAGACAGGGCCGTTAGAATCACCCCTCCACTTT. It is translated as CASSQTGPLESPLHF.

The rearrangement joins TRBV5-5 to TRBJ1-1; D call uncertain. Germline-derived CDR1 and CDR2 are SGHKS and YYEKEE (reference sequence). CDR3 size: 12 residues. V shed 1 base and J shed 5 bases, with 6 bases lying between them. CDR3 loop: CASSLRQTEAFF. CDR3 sequence (DNA): TGTGCCAGCAGCTTGCGACAAACTGAAGCTTTCTTT.

The gene calls are TRBV10-3 and TRBJ1-2; D unclear. Trimming removed 3 bases from V and 8 bases from J, with 4 bases in between. This CDR3 comprises 10 residues. CDR1 is ENHRY and CDR2 is SYGVKD in the germline V gene. CDR3 protein: CAISDDGYTF. In nucleotides, the CDR3 is TGTGCCATCAGTGACGACGGCTACACCTTC.

A few counts support this clone. The V gene is TRBV10-2, the J gene TRBJ1-6; no firm D call. The CDR3 runs to 14 residues. Germline V gene sequence: CDR1 WSHSY, CDR2 SAAADI. V shed 3 bases and J shed 7 bases, with 10 bases lying between them. The CDR3 region has the DNA TGCGCCAGCAGTGATCGAGGAGGAAATTCACCCCTCCACTTT. It specifies CASSDRGGNSPLHF.

The chain recombines TRBV10-2 with TRBJ2-2, with TRBD2 matching over 9 bases. Per germline, CDR1 WSHSY and CDR2 SAAADI. The trim removed 5 bases at V and 0 bases at J, leaving 7 bases unmatched. The CDR3 sequence is 17 residues long. In DNA, the CDR3 is TGCGCCAGCAGTCTATCAGCGGGGGGCCCGAACACCGGGGAGCTGTTTTTT. Encoded protein: CASSLSAGGPNTGELFF.

The chain has TRBV15 and TRBJ1-5; D gene ambiguous. The CDR3 is 15 amino acids. V was pared by 0 bases and J by 5 bases, with 11 bases between. CDR1 is LNHNV, CDR2 YYDKDF, per germline (reference sequence). The CDR3 spells CATSRDRGEHQPQHF. The CDR3 DNA reads TGTGCCACCAGCAGAGATCGCGGGGAGCATCAGCCCCAGCATTTT. Complete variable domain (other parts from reference TRBV15 and TRBJ1-5): DAMVIQNPRYQVTQFGKPVTLSCSQTLNHNVMYWYQQKSSQAPKLLFHYYDKDFNNEADTPDNFQSRRPNTSFCFLDIRSPGLGDTAMYLCATSRDRGEHQPQHFGDGTRLSIL.

V is TRBV5-4 and J is TRBJ1-2; 9 positions agree with TRBD1. The V gene's germline CDR1 is SGHNT and CDR2 YYREEE (reference sequence). With V trimmed by 0 bases and J by 6 bases, 6 bases remained unmatched. The CDR3 consists of 15 residues. CDR3 in amino acids: CASSLGGQGLNGYTF. CDR3 in DNA: TGTGCCAGCAGCTTGGGAGGACAGGGGCTGAATGGCTACACCTTC.

This clone has a handful of counts. The V and J genes are TRBV5-4 and TRBJ1-6; tentatively, D is TRBD1 (5 bases). The germline V gene encodes CDR1 SGHNT and CDR2 YYREEE (reference sequence). V was pared by 3 bases and J by 2 bases, with 12 bases between. This CDR3 spans 16 amino acids. This CDR3 reads CASSSERGPYNSPLHF. DNA for the CDR3: TGTGCCAGCAGCTCCGAAAGGGGCCCCTATAATTCACCCCTCCACTTT.

The CDR3 DNA sequence: TGTGCCAGCAGCCATATCACCGGGACGACTGGCTACACCTTC. This encodes CASSHITGTTGYTF. The chain combines TRBV7-2 with TRBJ1-2; tentatively, D is TRBD1 (5 bases). Germline-derived CDR1 and CDR2 are SGHTA and FQGNSA. The CDR3 totals 14 residues. Trimming pared 5 bases from V and 7 bases from J, leaving 17 bases between.

This clone was observed a few times. V usage is TRBV7-2 and J usage is TRBJ1-2; 10 nucleotides agree with TRBD1. The CDR3 sequence is 14 residues long. The germline V gene encodes CDR1 SGHTA and CDR2 FQGNSA. V lost 7 bases and J lost 5; bases outside the gene matches: 7. CDR3 loop: CASTPGQGIYGYTF. CDR3 nucleotides: TGTGCCAGCACCCCGGGACAGGGGATTTATGGCTACACCTTC. Full variable domain (remainder filled in from reference TRBV7-2 and TRBJ1-2): GAGVSQSPSNKVTEKGKDVELRCDPISGHTALYWYRQSLGQGLEFLIYFQGNSAPDKSGLPSDRFSAERTGGSVSTLTIQRTQQEDSAVYLCASTPGQGIYGYTFGSGTRLTVV.

CDR3 amino acids: CASRNDRTEAFF. The CDR3 DNA follows: TGTGCCAGCAGAAACGACAGAACTGAAGCTTTCTTT. This chain connects TRBV6-6 to TRBJ1-1, with a tentative D call TRBD1 (5 bases). V lost 6 bases, J lost 5 bases, and 10 bases lay in between. CDR1 and CDR2 (germline): MNHNY, SVGAGI (reference sequence). This CDR3 region has 12 residues.

The count of this clone is one. This rearrangement joins TRBV19 to TRBJ2-2; D is tentatively TRBD1 or TRBD2 (5 bases each). V lost 6 bases and J lost 0, with 14 bases in between. Germline CDR1 is LNHDA and CDR2 is SQIVND (reference sequence). The CDR3 runs 16 residues. CDR3 protein: CASRSRDGANTGELFF. CDR3 in DNA: TGTGCCAGTAGATCCCGGGACGGGGCGAACACCGGGGAGCTGTTTTTT.

J is TRBJ2-5 and V is TRBV27, with 9 bases fitting TRBD1. Per the germline V gene, CDR1 is MNHEY and CDR2 is SMNVEV (reference sequence). The CDR3 is 14 residues long. The V segment lost 5 bases and the J segment 5 bases; nucleotides outside the gene matches: 6. The CDR3 sequence: CASSKQGARETQYF. In DNA, the CDR3 is TGTGCCAGCAGTAAACAGGGGGCCAGGGAGACCCAGTACTTC.

The J gene is TRBJ2-3, the V gene TRBV19; the D is unclear. Germline CDR1 reads LNHDA; CDR2 reads SQIVND (reference sequence). V was clipped by 3 bases and J by 6 bases, with 10 bases between them. There are 13 residues in the CDR3. DNA for the CDR3: TGTGCCAGTAGTATCGACTCCGAGGATACGCAGTATTTT. It codes for CASSIDSEDTQYF.

The J gene is TRBJ2-3, the V gene TRBV9, with D tentatively TRBD1 (6 bases). Deletions cut 3 bases from V and 4 bases from J, with 21 bases between. The CDR3 contains 17 residues. Germline values: CDR1 SGDLS, CDR2 YYNGEE. CDR3 DNA: TGTGCCAGCAGCGCAACCCCACAGGGTTTGGTGGCAGATACGCAGTATTTT. As protein: CASSATPQGLVADTQYF.